This is a list of T cell receptor beta chains from one sample in a study of T-cell reconstitution after alpha-beta-depleted transplantation in children. TCRdb independently ran MiXCR on the PCR reads; one entry per CDR3 protein. The sample consists of 200,000 to 250,000 distinct CDR3 sequences, about 7% of them appearing once. The input for sequencing was PBMCs, taken before TCRalphabeta/CD19-depleted stem cell transplant. These receptors all come from a boy younger than 10 with acute lymphoblastic leukemia, due to receive a stem cell transplant. Each CDR3 is given with its conserved first and last residue. The order of the fields is D gene, J gene, V gene, clone size, CDR3 protein, CDR3 DNA. The D gene is left open where the match is weak. Expanded clones are given a class, and other clones once, few, many or no size at all.

D gene: -; J gene: TRBJ2-7; V gene: TRBV9; clone size: many; CDR3 protein: CASSVGGARRDSYEQYF; CDR3 DNA: TGTGCCAGCAGCGTAGGTGGCGCGCGGAGGGACTCCTACGAGCAGTACTTC
D gene: -; J gene: TRBJ2-1; V gene: TRBV20-1; clone size: many; CDR3 protein: CSARAGSSYNEQFF; CDR3 DNA: TGCAGTGCTAGAGCGGGAAGCTCCTACAATGAGCAGTTCTTC
D gene: -; J gene: TRBJ1-2; V gene: TRBV28; clone size: many; CDR3 protein: CASSLPVSGYTF; CDR3 DNA: TGTGCCAGCAGCCTCCCGGTCTCTGGCTACACCTTC
D gene: -; J gene: TRBJ2-5; V gene: TRBV5-6; clone size: many; CDR3 protein: CASSPPHGRGETQYF; CDR3 DNA: TGTGCCAGCAGCCCTCCCCACGGCCGAGGGGAGACCCAGTACTTC
D gene: -; J gene: TRBJ2-7; V gene: TRBV5-1; clone size: many; CDR3 protein: CASRQSWAFYEQYF; CDR3 DNA: TGCGCCAGCAGGCAATCCTGGGCATTCTACGAGCAGTACTTC
D gene: -; J gene: TRBJ1-2; V gene: TRBV7-6; clone size: -; CDR3 protein: CASSLALQGFETGEGYTF; CDR3 DNA: TGTGCCAGCAGCTTAGCCCTGCAGGGTTTTGAAACTGGTGAGGGCTACACCTTC
D gene: TRBD1; J gene: TRBJ2-6; V gene: TRBV7-8; clone size: few; CDR3 protein: CASSWDRAGSGANVLTF; CDR3 DNA: TGTGCCAGCAGCTGGGACAGGGCGGGCTCTGGGGCCAACGTCCTGACTTTC
D gene: -; J gene: TRBJ2-5; V gene: TRBV28; clone size: few; CDR3 protein: CYHRDPRRSVETQYF; CDR3 DNA: TGCTACCACCGGGACCCACGAAGATCTGTAGAGACCCAGTACTTC
D gene: -; J gene: TRBJ2-3; V gene: TRBV7-2; clone size: many; CDR3 protein: CASSRIDTDTQYF; CDR3 DNA: TGTGCCAGCAGCCGAATAGACACAGATACGCAGTATTTT
D gene: -; J gene: TRBJ2-4; V gene: TRBV12-3/TRBV12-4; clone size: few; CDR3 protein: CASSDGLAKNIQYF; CDR3 DNA: TGTGCCAGCAGCGATGGACTAGCCAAAAACATTCAGTACTTC
D gene: -; J gene: TRBJ2-7; V gene: TRBV28; clone size: few; CDR3 protein: CASSLEGGTKHEQYF; CDR3 DNA: TGTGCCAGCAGTTTAGAGGGCGGGACAAAGCACGAGCAGTACTTC
D gene: TRBD1; J gene: TRBJ2-3; V gene: TRBV27; clone size: many; CDR3 protein: CASSYRGREDTQYF; CDR3 DNA: TGTGCCAGCAGTTACAGGGGCAGGGAAGATACGCAGTATTTT
D gene: -; J gene: TRBJ1-1; V gene: TRBV5-1; clone size: many; CDR3 protein: CASSLVDGRLNTEAFF; CDR3 DNA: TGCGCCAGCAGCTTGGTAGACGGTCGTCTGAACACTGAAGCTTTCTTT
D gene: -; J gene: TRBJ1-6; V gene: TRBV2; clone size: many; CDR3 protein: CASSEARGYQGNSPLHF; CDR3 DNA: TGTGCCAGCAGTGAAGCGCGCGGTTACCAGGGTAATTCACCCCTCCACTTT
D gene: TRBD1; J gene: TRBJ2-7; V gene: TRBV20-1; clone size: many; CDR3 protein: CSANDPGQGANEQYF; CDR3 DNA: TGCAGTGCAAACGATCCGGGACAGGGGGCGAACGAGCAGTACTTC
D gene: -; J gene: TRBJ1-4; V gene: TRBV29-1; clone size: few; CDR3 protein: CSVSYSNEKLFF; CDR3 DNA: TGCAGCGTTTCTTACTCTAATGAAAAACTGTTTTTT
D gene: -; J gene: TRBJ1-2; V gene: TRBV5-1; clone size: many; CDR3 protein: CASSNTGLEYGYTF; CDR3 DNA: TGCGCCAGCAGCAATACAGGGCTTGAATATGGCTACACCTTC
D gene: -; J gene: TRBJ2-5; V gene: TRBV19; clone size: -; CDR3 protein: CASSPGHAKETQYF; CDR3 DNA: TGTGCCAGTAGCCCGGGACACGCAAAAGAGACCCAGTACTTC
D gene: -; J gene: TRBJ1-1; V gene: TRBV9; clone size: few; CDR3 protein: CASSAGGVDTEAFF; CDR3 DNA: TGTGCCAGCAGCGCGGGGGGTGTGGACACTGAAGCTTTCTTT
D gene: TRBD2; J gene: TRBJ2-7; V gene: TRBV20-1; clone size: few; CDR3 protein: CSASMAGAYEQYF; CDR3 DNA: TGCAGTGCTAGTATGGCGGGGGCCTACGAGCAGTACTTC
D gene: TRBD2; J gene: TRBJ2-3; V gene: TRBV15; clone size: -; CDR3 protein: CATSGLAGASTDTQYF; CDR3 DNA: TGTGCCACCAGCGGACTAGCGGGCGCTAGCACAGATACGCAGTATTTT
D gene: -; J gene: TRBJ2-7; V gene: TRBV27; clone size: many; CDR3 protein: CASSSAWPYEQYF; CDR3 DNA: TGTGCCAGCAGTTCCGCTTGGCCCTACGAGCAGTACTTC
D gene: -; J gene: TRBJ1-2; V gene: TRBV15; clone size: many; CDR3 protein: CATSRNRGFNYGYTF; CDR3 DNA: TGTGCCACCAGCAGGAACCGGGGGTTTAACTATGGCTACACCTTC
D gene: -; J gene: TRBJ1-1; V gene: TRBV5-5; clone size: many; CDR3 protein: CASSLVGGLDTEAFF; CDR3 DNA: TGTGCCAGCAGCTTGGTTGGGGGCTTGGACACTGAAGCTTTCTTT
D gene: -; J gene: TRBJ2-5; V gene: TRBV14; clone size: few; CDR3 protein: CASSPWLPLGGGETQYF; CDR3 DNA: TGTGCCAGCAGCCCGTGGCTCCCCTTGGGGGGAGGAGAGACCCAGTACTTC
D gene: -; J gene: TRBJ1-1; V gene: TRBV12-5; clone size: -; CDR3 protein: CVSSGGMNTEAFF; CDR3 DNA: TGTGTCTCCTCCGGGGGGATGAACACTGAAGCTTTCTTT
D gene: -; J gene: TRBJ1-5; V gene: TRBV6-5; clone size: few; CDR3 protein: CASSLQGSAGNQPQHF; CDR3 DNA: TGTGCCAGCAGTCTACAGGGTAGTGCTGGCAATCAGCCCCAGCATTTT
D gene: -; J gene: TRBJ2-3; V gene: TRBV9; clone size: many; CDR3 protein: CASSVIPGTRADTQYF; CDR3 DNA: TGTGCCAGCAGCGTAATTCCGGGGACGAGAGCAGATACGCAGTATTTT
D gene: -; J gene: TRBJ2-1; V gene: TRBV7-2; clone size: many; CDR3 protein: CASSMGVNEQFF; CDR3 DNA: TGTGCCAGCAGCATGGGAGTCAATGAGCAGTTCTTC
D gene: -; J gene: TRBJ1-6; V gene: TRBV20-1; clone size: many; CDR3 protein: CSARGPQGAILPLHF; CDR3 DNA: TGCAGTGCTAGAGGGCCCCAGGGAGCAATATTACCCCTCCACTTT
D gene: -; J gene: TRBJ1-1; V gene: TRBV5-1; clone size: many; CDR3 protein: CASSLAASEAFF; CDR3 DNA: TGCGCCAGCAGCTTGGCTGCGTCTGAAGCTTTCTTT
D gene: TRBD2; J gene: TRBJ2-1; V gene: TRBV5-5; clone size: few; CDR3 protein: CASSPRLAGGENEQFF; CDR3 DNA: TGTGCCAGCAGCCCCCGACTAGCGGGAGGGGAAAATGAGCAGTTCTTC
D gene: -; J gene: TRBJ1-5; V gene: TRBV20-1; clone size: many; CDR3 protein: CSARGVPRDSNQPQHF; CDR3 DNA: TGCAGTGCTAGAGGGGTCCCCAGGGATAGCAATCAGCCCCAGCATTTT
D gene: TRBD2; J gene: TRBJ2-1; V gene: TRBV3-1; clone size: many; CDR3 protein: CASSQGLAGGSNEQFF; CDR3 DNA: TGTGCCAGCAGCCAAGGACTAGCGGGGGGGAGCAATGAGCAGTTCTTC
D gene: TRBD1; J gene: TRBJ2-5; V gene: TRBV7-9; clone size: few; CDR3 protein: CASRDRELYF; CDR3 DNA: TGTGCCAGCAGAGACAGGGAGCTTTACTTC
D gene: -; J gene: TRBJ1-2; V gene: TRBV7-9; clone size: many; CDR3 protein: CASSLAGQNYGYTF; CDR3 DNA: TGTGCCAGCAGCTTAGCGGGACAAAACTATGGCTACACCTTC
D gene: -; J gene: TRBJ2-5; V gene: TRBV14; clone size: -; CDR3 protein: CASSQERFVEGQETQYF; CDR3 DNA: TGTGCCAGCAGCCAAGAAAGGTTCGTGGAGGGACAAGAGACCCAGTACTTC
D gene: TRBD1; J gene: TRBJ2-3; V gene: TRBV6-2/TRBV6-3; clone size: -; CDR3 protein: CASTPAGQGSDTQYF; CDR3 DNA: TGTGCCAGCACACCGGCGGGACAGGGGTCAGATACGCAGTATTTT
D gene: -; J gene: TRBJ1-1; V gene: TRBV20-1; clone size: many; CDR3 protein: CSAREGAEVGTEAFF; CDR3 DNA: TGCAGTGCTAGAGAGGGAGCGGAAGTCGGCACTGAAGCTTTCTTT
D gene: -; J gene: TRBJ1-5; V gene: TRBV6-5; clone size: many; CDR3 protein: CASMVQGGNQPQHF; CDR3 DNA: TGTGCCAGCATGGTACAGGGCGGCAATCAGCCCCAGCATTTT
D gene: -; J gene: TRBJ1-6; V gene: TRBV7-2; clone size: -; CDR3 protein: CASRDKGRIYNSPLHF; CDR3 DNA: TGTGCCAGCAGGGATAAGGGACGGATTTATAATTCACCCCTCCACTTT